This T cell receptor beta chain was identified during a study of human T cells and chemical hapten exposure. Study background: Each patch test put 0.01% DPC on the upper back, and results were read at 6 days. Among samples, TCR yields varied mainly because of small differences in pooled library volume. Study results and caveats: Sensitizing with DPC caused no change in TCRs above 1 in 1000 frequency.

Details on this clonotype: Antigen unknown.

The library tagged individual cDNA molecules with unique molecular identifiers. TCRdb re-called the RACE reads through MiXCR, storing one row per CDR3 protein. The table records more than 65,000 distinct CDR3 sequences, about 6.8% of them present only once. Germline CDR1 is LNHDA and CDR2 is SQIVND (reference sequence). CDR3 length equals 14 residues. V shed 9 bases and J shed 4 bases, with 18 bases lying between them. As for time point: patch test 1, 2 weeks after DPC sensitization. Described treatment: therapeutic diphenylcyclopropenone sensitization with weekly scalp DPC. The V and J genes are TRBV19 and TRBJ1-2, with no clear D. The receptor was isolated from a young woman with alopecia areata. Some clones in this sample may be carry-over from other donors' samples. The sequenced sample was whole blood, obtained in connection with sensitization to the hapten diphenylcyclopropenone (DPC). The CDR3 sequence is CASRLDLASYGYTF. The DNA of the CDR3 is TGTGCCAGCCGTCTCGACCTTGCTTCCTATGGCTACACCTTC.